These 32 T cell receptor beta chains share one sample of origin, sequenced in a study of blood T cell repertoires in COVID-19. Here immunoSEQ multiplex PCR was the method, and the copy in TCRdb shows in-frame clones only, minus some. The data show 350,000 to 450,000 clones, with roughly 89% seen just once and about 1.7% held by the top ten. Sequenced sample: PBMCs or T cells enriched from blood (not recorded which). These receptor sequences come from a woman younger than 45 who had recovered from COVID-19.

On this clone: This sample also contains other DNA sequences that code for the same CDR3. The V and J genes are TRBV12-3 or TRBV12-4 and TRBJ1-1, with TRBD1 identical over 7 bases. The CDR3 has 13 amino acids. Trimming removed 4 bases from V and 1 base from J; junction bases left unmatched: 0. CDR3 sequence (DNA): TGTGCCAGCAGTTCAGGGGGGAACACTGAAGCTTTCTTT. This gives the protein CASSSGGNTEAFF.

The chain couples TRBV5-6 to TRBJ2-2; D is unclear. The CDR3 totals 12 residues. Germline V lookup: CDR1 SGHDT, CDR2 YYEEEE. Deletions cut 5 bases from V and 5 bases from J, with 7 bases between. This chain's CDR3 is CASSPNTGELFF. In nucleotides, the CDR3 is TGTGCCAGCAGTCCTAATACCGGGGAGCTGTTTTTT.

The rearrangement uses TRBV24-1 and TRBJ2-5; a weak D match, TRBD1 (6 bases). This CDR3 has 13 amino acids. V lost 6 bases and J 5 bases, leaving 12 bases between the germline ends. Germline CDR1 reads KGHDR; CDR2 reads SFDVKD. This CDR3 is CATSPGAGETQYF. The CDR3 nucleotides read TGTGCCACCAGTCCAGGGGCAGGGGAGACCCAGTACTTC.

This chain uses TRBV19 with TRBJ2-7; TRBD2 matches at 10 bases. The CDR3 contains 15 residues. The J segment lost 7 bases and the V segment lost 3 bases, leaving 9 bases of the junction unmatched. The V gene's germline CDR1 is LNHDA and CDR2 SQIVND (reference sequence). CDR3 bases: TGTGCCAGTAGTATCCTAGCGGGAGCGGCGGGAGAGCAGTACTTC. This encodes CASSILAGAAGEQYF.

The genes are TRBV19 and TRBJ2-1, with 8 bases aligning to TRBD1. The CDR3 extends over 14 amino acids. V gave up 5 bases and J gave up 8 bases; unmatched junction bases: 8. Per the germline V gene, CDR1 is LNHDA and CDR2 is SQIVND (reference sequence). The CDR3 bases are TGTGCCAGTAGTTCCCACCAGGGGGCCGATGAGCAGTTCTTC. It is translated as CASSSHQGADEQFF.

This CDR3 reads CAGMGQENTGELFF. As DNA, the CDR3 is TGTGCCGGGATGGGACAGGAGAACACCGGGGAGCTGTTTTTT. The chain has TRBV2 and TRBJ2-2; TRBD1 aligns across 8 bases. Losses at the gene ends were 11 bases for V and 1 base for J; bases not matched to a gene: 6. Germline V lookup: CDR1 SNHLY, CDR2 FYNNEI. The CDR3 has 14 residues.

The chain uses TRBV5-1 and TRBJ2-7; D perhaps matches TRBD2 (5 bases). V lost 4 bases to trimming and J lost 0 bases, with 14 bases between them. The CDR3 runs to 15 residues. Germline V gene data show CDR1 as SGHRS and CDR2 as YFSETQ. For the CDR3, the DNA is TGCGCCAGCAGCCCGATTCTAGGGAGCTCCTACGAGCAGTACTTC. It specifies CASSPILGSSYEQYF. Full variable domain (outside the CDR3, taken from reference TRBV5-1 and TRBJ2-7): KAGVTQTPRYLIKTRGQQVTLSCSPISGHRSVSWYQQTPGQGLQFLFEYFSETQRNKGNFPGRFSGRQFSNSRSEMNVSTLELGDSALYLCASSPILGSSYEQYFGPGTRLTVT.

The chain uses TRBV19 and TRBJ1-4; 7 nucleotides match TRBD1. The CDR3 contains 15 residues. V gave up 5 bases and J gave up 4 bases; unmatched junction bases: 7. In germline, CDR1 is LNHDA, CDR2 SQIVND (reference sequence). The CDR3 DNA is TGTGCCAGTAGTCCGGGGGGGACAGATAATGAAAAACTGTTTTTT. As protein: CASSPGGTDNEKLFF.

The chain carries TRBV5-1 and TRBJ2-7; TRBD2 matches 10 bases. Germline values: CDR1 SGHRS, CDR2 YFSETQ. The CDR3 sequence is 16 residues long. The trim removed 4 bases at V and 3 bases at J, leaving 10 bases unmatched. The CDR3 sequence: CASSISSGRPIYEQYF. In DNA form, the CDR3 reads TGCGCCAGCAGCATTTCTAGCGGGAGACCGATCTACGAGCAGTACTTC.

The V and J genes are TRBV19 and TRBJ1-3; 10 bases align to TRBD1. Germline V gene data show CDR1 as LNHDA and CDR2 as SQIVND (reference sequence). After removal of 4 bases from V and 4 bases from J, the junction contained 7 bases not matched to a gene. This CDR3 has 16 amino acids. The CDR3 sequence: CASSTRQGAHGNTIYF. In DNA form, the CDR3 reads TGTGCCAGTAGTACTCGACAGGGGGCGCACGGAAACACCATATATTTT.

In its sample, this clone was seen once. This chain joins TRBV5-1 and TRBJ2-3; D call uncertain. From germline, CDR1 is SGHRS and CDR2 YFSETQ. Trimming pared 0 bases from V and 0 bases from J, leaving 5 bases between. This CDR3 comprises 14 residues. This CDR3 is CASSLVGSTDTQYF. The CDR3 nucleotides read TGCGCCAGCAGCTTGGTCGGTAGCACAGATACGCAGTATTTT.

The chain uses TRBV5-4 and TRBJ1-1; TRBD1 matches 7 bases. Germline lookup yields CDR1 SGHNT and CDR2 YYREEE (reference sequence). The CDR3 totals 11 residues. Germline trimming cut 4 bases from V and 11 bases from J; bases unmatched to any gene: 5. The CDR3: CASSGTGDAFF. In nucleotides, the CDR3 is TGTGCCAGCAGCGGAACAGGGGACGCTTTCTTT.

The J gene is TRBJ1-5, the V gene TRBV4-1, with unresolved D. Germline lookup yields CDR1 MGHRA and CDR2 YSYEKL. The CDR3 is 17 amino acids. V was shortened by 1 base and J by 4 bases, with 17 bases between the two germline ends. The CDR3 bases are TGCGCCAGCAGCCAAGGATCGCAGGCCTACCTGAATCAGCCCCAGCATTTT. It specifies CASSQGSQAYLNQPQHF.

The J gene is TRBJ1-5, the V gene TRBV3-1 (or the pseudogene TRBV3-2); a possible D gene is TRBD1 (6 bases). Per germline, CDR1 LGHDT and CDR2 YNNKEL (reference sequence). The CDR3 totals 15 residues. The V and J ends lost 0 bases and 4 bases respectively, with 10 bases between them. CDR3 bases: TGTGCCAGCAGCCAAGAATCGGGACATAATCAGCCCCAGCATTTT. Its translation: CASSQESGHNQPQHF.

V is TRBV11-1 and J is TRBJ2-7; D might be TRBD1 (6 bases). Germline V lookup: CDR1 SGHAT, CDR2 FQDESV (reference sequence). The CDR3 has 13 amino acids. Between the trimmed V and J ends, which lost 2 bases and 5 bases, there was a span of 10 bases. This CDR3 reads CASSLTGWNEQYF. CDR3 bases: TGTGCCAGCAGCTTAACAGGGTGGAACGAGCAGTACTTC.

CDR3 residues: CASSARMGQHTEAFF. CDR3 DNA sequence: TGTGCCAGCAGCGCGCGCATGGGACAGCACACTGAAGCTTTCTTT. The rearrangement joins TRBV7-6 to TRBJ1-1, with TRBD1 identical over 7 bases. CDR1 and CDR2 from the germline V gene are SGHVS and FNYEAQ. Unmatched junction bases numbered 9, after V lost 5 bases and J lost 3 bases. This CDR3 comprises 15 residues.

The CDR3 DNA reads TGTGCCAGCAGCGTTGGACCGTCCGGGGGAACCCAGTACTTC. Residues: CASSVGPSGGTQYF. The rearrangement uses TRBV9 and TRBJ2-5; D is possibly TRBD2 (6 bases). CDR3 length: 14 residues. Looked up from germline, CDR1 is SGDLS and CDR2 is YYNGEE. Trimming shortened V by 2 bases and J by 8 bases, and 16 bases separated the two germline ends.

The chain joins TRBV27 to TRBJ2-5; 10 positions match TRBD2. V shed 5 bases, J shed 5 bases, and the junction held 8 bases outside the gene matches. The CDR3 has 15 residues. Germline-derived CDR1 and CDR2 are MNHEY and SMNVEV (reference sequence). The CDR3 protein is CASSRTSGLWETQYF. CDR3 DNA: TGTGCCAGCAGTAGGACTAGCGGACTATGGGAGACCCAGTACTTC.

This clone was seen only once. The chain uses TRBV6-1 and TRBJ1-5, with 7 positions matching TRBD1. This CDR3 spans 15 amino acids. The trim removed 2 bases at V and 6 bases at J, leaving 7 bases unmatched. CDR1 is MNHNS, CDR2 SASEGT, per germline. DNA for the CDR3: TGTGCCAGCAGTGAAATAGGGGGCTCAAGTCAGCCCCAGCATTTT. It translates to CASSEIGGSSQPQHF.

The chain links TRBV6-1 to TRBJ1-2; D remains ambiguous. V dropped 0 bases and J dropped 4 bases, with 12 bases sitting between them. This CDR3 is 15 amino acids long. CDR1 and CDR2 (germline): MNHNS, SASEGT. The CDR3 loop reads CASSEAIDTGYGYTF. The CDR3 coding sequence is TGTGCCAGCAGTGAAGCTATTGACACCGGCTATGGCTACACCTTC.

This clone appeared a single time. This rearrangement joins TRBV19 to TRBJ1-6; TRBD1 matches 9 bases. After removal of 3 bases from V and 7 bases from J, the junction contained 7 bases not matched to a gene. Germline assignment: CDR1 LNHDA and CDR2 SQIVND (reference sequence). The CDR3 is 16 residues long. The chain's CDR3 is CASSILGQGSNSPLHF. Here the CDR3 DNA reads TGTGCCAGTAGTATCCTCGGACAGGGGAGCAATTCACCCCTCCACTTT.

The chain is built from TRBV2 and TRBJ1-2; D is possibly TRBD1 (6 bases). CDR3 length: 14 amino acids. Trimming took 7 bases from V and 4 from J, leaving 16 bases between them. The germline CDR1 and CDR2 sequences are SNHLY and FYNNEI. The CDR3 sequence: CASTLITGTYGYTF. Written as DNA, the CDR3 is TGTGCCAGCACCCTCATTACAGGGACCTATGGCTACACCTTC.

The genes are TRBV7-9 and TRBJ2-7; 8 positions match TRBD1. Germline loops: CDR1 SEHNR, CDR2 FQNEAQ (reference sequence). The junction had 9 bases not matched to a gene; V was cut back by 5 bases and J by 6 bases. This CDR3 is built from 14 residues. DNA of the CDR3: TGTGCCAGCAGCGACAACGGACAGGGTGCCGAGCAGTACTTC. Its protein is CASSDNGQGAEQYF.

The rearrangement uses TRBV5-6 and TRBJ1-5; D is undetermined. The CDR3 consists of 15 residues. V gave up 0 bases and J gave up 3 bases, with 10 bases separating them. In germline, CDR1 is SGHDT, CDR2 YYEEEE. The CDR3 protein is CASSLDSRPNQPQHF. The CDR3 DNA reads TGTGCCAGCAGCTTGGACAGCCGCCCCAATCAGCCCCAGCATTTT.

This sequence joins TRBV30 and TRBJ1-5; D is undetermined. Trimming took 2 bases from V and 3 from J, leaving 8 bases between them. Germline lookup yields CDR1 GTSNPN and CDR2 SVGIG (reference sequence). The length of the CDR3 is 13 residues. The CDR3 reads CAWSPDTNQPQHF. The CDR3 DNA reads as TGTGCCTGGAGTCCTGACACCAATCAGCCCCAGCATTTT.

CDR3 sequence (DNA): TGTGCCACCAGCAGAGGGGACAGCACTGGAAACACCATATATTTT. Its translation: CATSRGDSTGNTIYF. The chain links TRBV15 to TRBJ1-3; 7 bases align to TRBD1. CDR3 length: 15 amino acids. The J segment lost 2 bases and the V segment lost 1 base, leaving 2 bases of the junction unmatched. In germline, CDR1 is LNHNV, CDR2 YYDKDF (reference sequence).

V and J are TRBV18 and TRBJ1-3; TRBD1 aligns across 8 bases. V shed 2 bases and J 3 bases; nucleotides not matched to a gene: 6. The length of the CDR3 is 16 residues. Germline lookup yields CDR1 KGHSH and CDR2 LQKENI. CDR3 sequence (DNA): TGTGCCAGCTCACCAGACAGGGGCGCTTATGGAAACACCATATATTTT. Translating gives CASSPDRGAYGNTIYF. Together with reference TRBV18 and TRBJ1-3, the CDR3 gives the full variable domain: NAGVMQNPRHLVRRRGQEARLRCSPMKGHSHVYWYRQLPEEGLKFMVYLQKENIIDESGMPKERFSAEFPKEGPSILRIQQVVRGDSAAYFCASSPDRGAYGNTIYFGEGSWLTVV.

CDR3 nucleotide sequence: TGCAGCGTTAGACTAGCGGGGCGGGCTGGGGAGACCCAGTACTTC. Translation: CSVRLAGRAGETQYF. The rearrangement uses TRBV29-1 and TRBJ2-5; TRBD2 agrees at 11 bases. Unmatched junction bases numbered 10, after V lost 5 bases and J lost 5 bases. CDR3 length: 15 residues. From germline, CDR1 is SQVTM and CDR2 ANQGSEA.

The chain uses TRBV2 and TRBJ1-5; the D gene is possibly TRBD1 (6 bases). The CDR3 sequence is 15 residues long. Looked up from germline, CDR1 is SNHLY and CDR2 is FYNNEI. Between the trimmed V and J ends, which lost 2 bases and 4 bases, there was a span of 12 bases. The CDR3 sequence is CASSENHRENQPQHF. Written as DNA, the CDR3 is TGTGCCAGCAGTGAAAACCACAGGGAGAATCAGCCCCAGCATTTT.

This chain uses TRBV18 with TRBJ1-4; a possible D gene is TRBD1 (5 bases). Between the trimmed V and J ends, which lost 5 bases and 0 bases, there was a span of 10 bases. Looked up from germline, CDR1 is KGHSH and CDR2 is LQKENI. The CDR3 is 15 amino acids. The CDR3 bases are TGTGCCAGCTCAACAGGACGTGCAACTAATGAAAAACTGTTTTTT. Translated, it gives CASSTGRATNEKLFF.

The chain is built from TRBV19 and TRBJ2-6, with TRBD1 matching over 7 bases. CDR1 is LNHDA and CDR2 is SQIVND in the germline V gene (reference sequence). CDR3 length equals 18 residues. With 3 bases clipped from V and 0 bases from J, the junction kept 8 bases outside the gene matches. CDR3 bases: TGTGCCAGTAGTATCCGACAGGGCAGGGACTCTGGGGCCAACGTCCTGACTTTC. This gives the protein CASSIRQGRDSGANVLTF.

DNA for the CDR3: TGTGCCAGCAGCCTCCTTCCCTTTCACGAGCAGTACTTC. Translated, it gives CASSLLPFHEQYF. The chain links TRBV7-6 to TRBJ2-7; D gene ambiguous. V lost 5 bases and J lost 5, with 13 bases in between. This CDR3 region has 13 residues. Germline V gives CDR1 SGHVS, CDR2 FNYEAQ.